This T cell receptor (beta chain) stems from a study of T cells in Graves' hyperthyroidism and ophthalmopathy. General study findings and limits: Appearing also in blood were most of the thyroid clonotypes expanded above 0.001.

TCR beta CDR3 sequences were amplified from RNA transcripts. TCR CDR3 underwent first-round RT-PCR with the HTBI primer set. MiXCR, applied by TCRdb to the multiplex PCR reads, yields one record per CDR3 protein. The table has about 500,000 distinct CDR3 sequences, about a sixth seen once. The PBMCs were taken from around 10 ml of fresh peripheral blood. Germline lookup yields CDR1 MDHEN and CDR2 SYDVKM. The CDR3 is 16 residues long. V lost 3 bases to trimming and J lost 0 bases; unmatched junction nucleotides: 5. As regards this clonotype: Its antigen is still unknown.

The sequence derives from a woman younger than 35 with Graves' ophthalmopathy. Source material: blood. This chain connects TRBV28 to TRBJ2-3; 8 bases align to TRBD1. CDR3 region: CASSFNGQGSTDTQYF. In DNA, the CDR3 is TGTGCCAGCAGTTTTAACGGACAGGGAAGCACAGATACGCAGTATTTT.